This T cell receptor beta chain was profiled in a study of vaccination effects on CD4 cells after COVID-19. Across the study: Vaccination of participants consisted of two doses of either the BNT162b2 or mRNA-1273 vaccine.

Note on this clone: Its matching antigen is unknown.

TCRdb's copy holds only in-frame clones and misses some; the assay was immunoSEQ multiplex PCR. Among about 54,000 clones listed, 75% to 90% were seen once. Expansion of antigen-specific CD4+ T cells with viral peptide pools was carried out by the ViraFEST assay before sequencing. After more than 8 days in culture, the CD4+ T cells were isolated. V lost 4 bases and J lost 2; bases outside the gene matches: 6. The CDR3 sequence is 17 residues long. CDR1 and CDR2 (germline): SGHRS, YFSETQ. The clonotype comes from a human donor who received a COVID-19 vaccine. The J gene is TRBJ2-5, the V gene TRBV5-1; the match to TRBD2 covers 15 bases. The sample was CD4+ T cells from PBMCs cultured with HCoV-229E spike peptides, taken before COVID-19 vaccination. The CDR3, as DNA: TGCGCCAGCAGCGGCGGGACTAGCGGGGGGTTTCAAGAGACCCAGTACTTC. Protein: CASSGGTSGGFQETQYF.